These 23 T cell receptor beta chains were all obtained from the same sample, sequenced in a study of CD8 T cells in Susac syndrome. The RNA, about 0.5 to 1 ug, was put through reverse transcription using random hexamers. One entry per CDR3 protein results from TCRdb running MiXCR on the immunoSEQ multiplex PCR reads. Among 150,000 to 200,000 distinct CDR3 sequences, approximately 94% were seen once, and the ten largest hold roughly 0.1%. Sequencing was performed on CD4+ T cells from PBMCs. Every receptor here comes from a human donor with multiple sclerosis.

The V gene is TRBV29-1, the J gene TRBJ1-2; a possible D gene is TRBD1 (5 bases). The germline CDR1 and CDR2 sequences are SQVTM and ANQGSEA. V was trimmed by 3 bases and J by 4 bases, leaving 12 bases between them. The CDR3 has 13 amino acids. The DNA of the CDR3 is TGCAGCGTTGAGACGGGGGTGGGCTATGGCTACACCTTC. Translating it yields CSVETGVGYGYTF.

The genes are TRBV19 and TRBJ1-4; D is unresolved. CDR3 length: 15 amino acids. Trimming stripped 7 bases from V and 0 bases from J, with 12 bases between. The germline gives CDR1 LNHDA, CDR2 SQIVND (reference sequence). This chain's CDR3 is CASTNGMATNEKLFF. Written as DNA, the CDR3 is TGTGCCAGTACCAACGGCATGGCAACTAATGAAAAACTGTTTTTT.

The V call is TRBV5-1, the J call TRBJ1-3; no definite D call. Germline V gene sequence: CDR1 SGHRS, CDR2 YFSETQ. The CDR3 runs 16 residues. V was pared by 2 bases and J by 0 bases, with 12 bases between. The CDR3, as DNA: TGCGCCAGCAGCTTACCCAGCGGAAACTCTGGAAACACCATATATTTT. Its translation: CASSLPSGNSGNTIYF.

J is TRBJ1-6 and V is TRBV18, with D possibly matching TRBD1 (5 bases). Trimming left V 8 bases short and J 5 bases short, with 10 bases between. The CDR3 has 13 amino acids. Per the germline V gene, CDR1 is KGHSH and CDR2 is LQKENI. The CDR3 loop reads CASNGDHNSPLHF. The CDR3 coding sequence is TGTGCCAGCAACGGGGACCATAATTCACCCCTCCACTTT.

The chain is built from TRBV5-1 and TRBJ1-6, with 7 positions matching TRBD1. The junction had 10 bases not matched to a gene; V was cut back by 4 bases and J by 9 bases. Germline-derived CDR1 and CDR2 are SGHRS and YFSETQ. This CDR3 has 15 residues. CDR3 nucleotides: TGCGCCAGCAGCCTGACGGGGACAGAGATTTCACCCCTCCACTTT. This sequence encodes CASSLTGTEISPLHF.

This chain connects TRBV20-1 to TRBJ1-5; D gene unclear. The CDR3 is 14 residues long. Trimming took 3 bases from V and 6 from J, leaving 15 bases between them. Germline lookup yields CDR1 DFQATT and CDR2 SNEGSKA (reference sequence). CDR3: CSASPFLVGQPQHF. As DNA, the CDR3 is TGCAGTGCTAGCCCTTTTCTTGTTGGTCAGCCCCAGCATTTT.

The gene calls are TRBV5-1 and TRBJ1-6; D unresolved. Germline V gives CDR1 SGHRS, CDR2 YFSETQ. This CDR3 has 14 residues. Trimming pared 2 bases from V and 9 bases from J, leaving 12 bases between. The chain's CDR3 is CASSFWGTGSPLHF. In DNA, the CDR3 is TGCGCCAGCAGCTTTTGGGGAACCGGTTCACCCCTCCACTTT.

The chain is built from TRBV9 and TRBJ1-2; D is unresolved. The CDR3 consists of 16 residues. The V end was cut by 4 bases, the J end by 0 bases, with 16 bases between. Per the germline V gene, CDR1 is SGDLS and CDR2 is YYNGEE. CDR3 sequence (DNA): TGTGCCAGCAGCTCGCGCTCTGGGGAGGCTAACTATGGCTACACCTTC. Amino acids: CASSSRSGEANYGYTF.

The CDR3 DNA follows: TGTGCCAGCTCACCATTGGGGACTAGCGGTGACAATGAGCAGTTCTTC. It encodes CASSPLGTSGDNEQFF. The genes are TRBV18 and TRBJ2-1; 11 bases are a match to TRBD2. The length of the CDR3 is 16 residues. The ends lost 2 bases at V and 5 bases at J; junction bases unmatched: 5. The germline CDR1 and CDR2 sequences are KGHSH and LQKENI.

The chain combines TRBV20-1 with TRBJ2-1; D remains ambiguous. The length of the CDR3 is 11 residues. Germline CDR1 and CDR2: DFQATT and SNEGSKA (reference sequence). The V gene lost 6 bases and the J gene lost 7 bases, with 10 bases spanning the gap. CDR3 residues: CSAYGVNEQFF. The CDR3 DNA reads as TGCAGTGCGTACGGAGTAAATGAGCAGTTCTTC.

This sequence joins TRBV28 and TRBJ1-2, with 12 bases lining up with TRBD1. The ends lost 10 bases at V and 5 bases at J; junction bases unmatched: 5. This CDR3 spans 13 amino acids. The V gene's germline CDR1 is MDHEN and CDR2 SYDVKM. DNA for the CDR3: TGTGCCATCGGGGGACAGGGGGCGTATGGCTACACCTTC. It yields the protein CAIGGQGAYGYTF.

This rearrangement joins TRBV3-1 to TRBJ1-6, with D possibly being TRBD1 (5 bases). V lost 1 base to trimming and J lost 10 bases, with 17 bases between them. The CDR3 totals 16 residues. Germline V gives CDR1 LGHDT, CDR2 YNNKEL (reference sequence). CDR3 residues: CASSQGSGLSRSPLHF. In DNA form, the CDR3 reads TGTGCCAGCAGCCAAGGGTCAGGGCTTTCGAGGTCACCCCTCCACTTT.

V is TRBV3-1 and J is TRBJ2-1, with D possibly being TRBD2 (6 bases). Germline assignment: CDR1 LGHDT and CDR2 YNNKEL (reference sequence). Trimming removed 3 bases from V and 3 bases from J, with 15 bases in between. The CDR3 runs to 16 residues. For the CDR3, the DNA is TGTGCCAGCAGCCAGGGCCAACTAGCTAACTACAATGAGCAGTTCTTC. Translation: CASSQGQLANYNEQFF.

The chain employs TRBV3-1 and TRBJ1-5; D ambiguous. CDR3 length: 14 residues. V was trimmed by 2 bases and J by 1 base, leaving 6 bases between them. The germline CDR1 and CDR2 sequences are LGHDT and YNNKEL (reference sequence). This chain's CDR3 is CASSQFMSNQPQHF. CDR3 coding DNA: TGTGCCAGCAGCCAATTTATGAGCAATCAGCCCCAGCATTTT.

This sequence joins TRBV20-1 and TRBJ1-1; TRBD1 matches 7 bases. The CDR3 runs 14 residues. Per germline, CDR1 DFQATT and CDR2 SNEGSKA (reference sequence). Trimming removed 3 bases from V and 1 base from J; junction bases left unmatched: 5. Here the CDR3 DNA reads TGCAGTGCTAGTGAGACAGGGAGGAACACTGAAGCTTTCTTT. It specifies CSASETGRNTEAFF.

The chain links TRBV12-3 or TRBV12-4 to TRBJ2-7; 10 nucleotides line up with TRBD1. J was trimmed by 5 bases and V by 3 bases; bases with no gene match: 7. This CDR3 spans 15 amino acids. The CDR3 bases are TGTGCCAGCAGTTTGATAATGGGACAGGGGAACGAGCAGTACTTC. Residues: CASSLIMGQGNEQYF.

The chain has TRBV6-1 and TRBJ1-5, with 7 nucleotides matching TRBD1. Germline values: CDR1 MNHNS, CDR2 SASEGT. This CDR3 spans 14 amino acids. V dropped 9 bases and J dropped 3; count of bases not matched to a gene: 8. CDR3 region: CASGGTVLNQPQHF. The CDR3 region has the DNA TGTGCCAGTGGTGGGACAGTGCTCAATCAGCCCCAGCATTTT.

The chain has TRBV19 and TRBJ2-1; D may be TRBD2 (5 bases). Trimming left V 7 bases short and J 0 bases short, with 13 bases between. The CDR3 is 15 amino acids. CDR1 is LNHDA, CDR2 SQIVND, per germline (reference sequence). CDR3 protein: CASKDAGPSYNEQFF. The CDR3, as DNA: TGTGCCAGTAAAGATGCGGGTCCCTCCTACAATGAGCAGTTCTTC. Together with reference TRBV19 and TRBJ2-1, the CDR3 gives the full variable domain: DGGITQSPKYLFRKEGQNVTLSCEQNLNHDAMYWYRQDPGQGLRLIYYSQIVNDFQKGDIAEGYSVSREKKESFPLTVTSAQKNPTAFYLCASKDAGPSYNEQFFGPGTRLTVL.

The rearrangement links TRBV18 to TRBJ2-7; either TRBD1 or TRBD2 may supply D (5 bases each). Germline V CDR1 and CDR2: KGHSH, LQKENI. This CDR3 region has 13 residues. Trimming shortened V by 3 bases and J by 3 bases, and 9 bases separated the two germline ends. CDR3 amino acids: CASSPGVNYEQYF. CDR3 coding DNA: TGTGCCAGCTCACCGGGGGTCAACTACGAGCAGTACTTC.

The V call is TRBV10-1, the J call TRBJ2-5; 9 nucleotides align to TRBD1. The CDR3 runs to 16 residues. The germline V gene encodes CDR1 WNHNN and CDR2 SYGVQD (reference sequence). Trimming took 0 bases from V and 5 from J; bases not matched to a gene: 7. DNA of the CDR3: TGCGCCAGCAGTGAGTCTTACGGGACAGGGTCGGAGACCCAGTACTTC. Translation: CASSESYGTGSETQYF.

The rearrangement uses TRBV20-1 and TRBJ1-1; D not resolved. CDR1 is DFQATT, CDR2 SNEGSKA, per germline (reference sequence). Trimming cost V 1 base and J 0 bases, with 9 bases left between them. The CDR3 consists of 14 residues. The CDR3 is CSARGVNMNTEAFF. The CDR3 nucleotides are TGCAGTGCTAGAGGTGTGAACATGAACACTGAAGCTTTCTTT.

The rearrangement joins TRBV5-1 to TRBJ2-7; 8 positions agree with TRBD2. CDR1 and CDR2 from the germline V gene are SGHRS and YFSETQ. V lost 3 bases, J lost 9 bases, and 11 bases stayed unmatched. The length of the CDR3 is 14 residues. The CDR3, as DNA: TGCGCCAGCAGCTCCGGGGGGGGCCGGCACGGGCAGTACTTC. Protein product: CASSSGGGRHGQYF.

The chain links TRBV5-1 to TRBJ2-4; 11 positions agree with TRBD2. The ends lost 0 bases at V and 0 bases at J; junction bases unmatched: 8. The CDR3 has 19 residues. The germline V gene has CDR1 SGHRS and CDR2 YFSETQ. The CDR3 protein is CASSLVGLAGGVAKNIQYF. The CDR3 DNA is TGCGCCAGCAGCTTGGTAGGACTAGCGGGTGGGGTAGCCAAAAACATTCAGTACTTC.